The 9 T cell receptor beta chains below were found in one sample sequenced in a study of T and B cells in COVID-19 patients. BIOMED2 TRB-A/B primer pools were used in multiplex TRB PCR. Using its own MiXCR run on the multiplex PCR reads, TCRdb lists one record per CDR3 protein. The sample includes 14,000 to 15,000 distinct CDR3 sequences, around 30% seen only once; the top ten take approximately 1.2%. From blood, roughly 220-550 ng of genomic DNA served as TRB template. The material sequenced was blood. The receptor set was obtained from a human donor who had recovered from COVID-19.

CDR3 nucleotides: TGTGCCAGCAGTTTTTTTCTGGGACAGTCCTACGAGCAGTTCTTC. Its translation is CASSFFLGQSYEQFF. The J gene is TRBJ2-1, the V gene TRBV27; 7 positions match TRBD1. The germline gives CDR1 MNHEY, CDR2 SMNVEV (reference sequence). V lost 3 bases to trimming and J lost 10 bases; unmatched junction nucleotides: 12. This CDR3 spans 15 amino acids.

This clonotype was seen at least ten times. The CDR3 loop is CASSLGGQGVGEQYF. DNA for the CDR3: TGTGCCAGCAGCTTGGGGGGACAGGGGGTCGGGGAGCAGTACTTC. The V and J genes are TRBV5-5 and TRBJ2-7, with 11 nucleotides matching TRBD1. The germline V gene has CDR1 SGHKS and CDR2 YYEKEE (reference sequence). The CDR3 spans 15 residues. V lost 0 bases and J lost 7; bases outside the gene matches: 6.

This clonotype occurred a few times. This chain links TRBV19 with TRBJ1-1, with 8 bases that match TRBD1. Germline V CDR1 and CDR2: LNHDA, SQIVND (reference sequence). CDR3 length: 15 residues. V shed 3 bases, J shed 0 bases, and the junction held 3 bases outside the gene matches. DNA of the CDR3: TGTGCCAGTAGTATCAGGACAGGGATGAACACTGAAGCTTTCTTT. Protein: CASSIRTGMNTEAFF.

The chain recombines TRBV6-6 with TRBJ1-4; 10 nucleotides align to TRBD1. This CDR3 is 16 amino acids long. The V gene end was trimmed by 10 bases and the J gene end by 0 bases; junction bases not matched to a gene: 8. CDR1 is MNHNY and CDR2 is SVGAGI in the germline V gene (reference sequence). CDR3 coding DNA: TGTGCCACCCTGGACAGGGGGAATGCAACTAATGAAAAACTGTTTTTT. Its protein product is CATLDRGNATNEKLFF.

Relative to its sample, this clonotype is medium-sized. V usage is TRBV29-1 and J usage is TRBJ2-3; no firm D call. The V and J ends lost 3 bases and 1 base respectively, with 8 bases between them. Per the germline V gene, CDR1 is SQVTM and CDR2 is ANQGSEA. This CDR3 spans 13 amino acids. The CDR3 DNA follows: TGCAGCGTTGATCGCGGTGGCACAGATACGCAGTATTTT. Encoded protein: CSVDRGGTDTQYF.

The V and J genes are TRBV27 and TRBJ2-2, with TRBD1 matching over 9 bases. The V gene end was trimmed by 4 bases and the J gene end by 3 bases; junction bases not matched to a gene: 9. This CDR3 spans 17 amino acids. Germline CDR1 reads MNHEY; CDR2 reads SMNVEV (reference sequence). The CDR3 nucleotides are TGTGCCAGCAGTTCCCCCAGGACAGGGGTGGACACCGGGGAGCTGTTTTTT. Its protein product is CASSSPRTGVDTGELFF.

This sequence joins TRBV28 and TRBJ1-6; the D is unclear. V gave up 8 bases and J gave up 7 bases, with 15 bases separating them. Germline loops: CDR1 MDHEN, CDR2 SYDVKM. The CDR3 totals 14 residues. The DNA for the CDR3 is TGTGCCAGCCTCTCTCCGGGGAGAAATTCACCCCTCCACTTT. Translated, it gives CASLSPGRNSPLHF.

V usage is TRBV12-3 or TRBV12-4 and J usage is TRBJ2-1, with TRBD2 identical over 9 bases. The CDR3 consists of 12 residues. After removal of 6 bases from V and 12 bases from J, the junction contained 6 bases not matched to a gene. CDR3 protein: CASRLTSGRQFF. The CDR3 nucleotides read TGTGCCAGCAGATTGACTAGCGGTCGGCAGTTCTTC.

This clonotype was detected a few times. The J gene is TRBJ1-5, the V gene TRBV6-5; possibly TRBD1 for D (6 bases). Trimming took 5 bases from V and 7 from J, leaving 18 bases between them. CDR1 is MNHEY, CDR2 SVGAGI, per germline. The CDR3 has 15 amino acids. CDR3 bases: TGTGCCAGCAGTCCTACTTCCCCCGGGGGCCAGCCCCAGCATTTT. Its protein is CASSPTSPGGQPQHF.